Listed below are T cell receptor beta chains from one sample, sequenced in a study of blood T cell repertoires in COVID-19. Measured with immunoSEQ multiplex PCR; TCRdb has only the in-frame clones, and not every one. The table has around 70,000 clones, 80% to 90% seen once. The specimen was peripheral blood. All receptors derive from a man aged 55 to 69 with acute or convalescent COVID-19. CDR3s include the opening cysteine and the closing phenylalanine or tryptophan. A D gene is named only where the DNA matches it firmly. Not every row has a clone size; where given, it reads once, few, many or a size class.

TRBD2	TRBV10-3	TRBJ2-3	NA	TGTGCCATCAGGGCGGGACTAGCGGGTAGCACAGATACGCAGTATTTT	CAIRAGLAGSTDTQYF
TRBD1	TRBV2	TRBJ2-7	NA	TGTGCCAGCAGTGAGTGGACAGGGCGCACCTACGAGCAGTACTTC	CASSEWTGRTYEQYF
TRBD1	TRBV7-2	TRBJ1-6	few	TGTGCCAGCAGCCCAGGGGACAGGGGGCATGATTCACCCCTCCACTTT	CASSPGDRGHDSPLHF
TRBD1	TRBV5-8	TRBJ1-1	NA	TGTGCCAGCAGCCAAGGACAGGTTGCGACTGAAGCTTTCTTT	CASSQGQVATEAFF
NA	TRBV13	TRBJ2-7	NA	TGTGCCAGCAGCCCATGGGACACCTCCTACGAGCAGTACTTC	CASSPWDTSYEQYF
NA	TRBV6-5	TRBJ1-6	NA	TGTGCCAGCAGAGTACAGAATAATTCACCCCTCCACTTT	CASRVQNNSPLHF
NA	TRBV6-6	TRBJ2-3	NA	TGTGCCAGCGCGAGGGGGGATACGCAGTATTTT	CASARGDTQYF
TRBD1	TRBV7-7	TRBJ2-7	few	TGTGCCAGCAGCACACTTGGACAGGGAGGTGAGCAGTACTTC	CASSTLGQGGEQYF
NA	TRBV5-4	TRBJ1-2	NA	TGTGCCAGCAGCTTGCAGCGCACAAGAGAGGGCTACACCTTC	CASSLQRTREGYTF
NA	TRBV7-3	TRBJ1-1	NA	TGTGCCAGCAGCTTAAACGTTCTAGGCACTGAAGCTTTCTTT	CASSLNVLGTEAFF
NA	TRBV6-5	TRBJ2-1	once	TGTGCCAGCAGCAAGGGGGAAAGCTCCTACAATGAGCAGTTCTTC	CASSKGESSYNEQFF
NA	TRBV4-1	TRBJ2-7	NA	TGCGCCAGCAGCCCTTTAGCGCTGAGCTCCTACGAGCAGTACTTC	CASSPLALSSYEQYF
NA	TRBV9	TRBJ2-2	NA	TGTGCCAGCAGCGTAGAGGGGGAAGTCACCGGGGAGCTGTTTTTT	CASSVEGEVTGELFF
TRBD1	TRBV11-2	TRBJ1-5	NA	TGTGCCAGCAGCGCGGGACAGGGTCCCAATCAGCCCCAGCATTTT	CASSAGQGPNQPQHF
NA	TRBV19	TRBJ2-7	NA	TGTGCCAGTGGAGTACCTTCCTACGAGCAGTACTTC	CASGVPSYEQYF
TRBD1	TRBV11-2	TRBJ1-2	NA	TGTGCCAGCAGCCCCTCTTCAGGGGGCCTTTCTTCTAACTATGGCTACACCTTC	CASSPSSGGLSSNYGYTF
NA	TRBV3-1/TRBV3-2	TRBJ1-2	NA	TGTGCCAGCAGCCAAGATTCAGGCCGGAGGGGCTACACCTTC	CASSQDSGRRGYTF
NA	TRBV6-5	TRBJ2-7	NA	TGTGCCAGCAGTTACTCCTCCTTCAGCTCCTACGAGCAGTACTTC	CASSYSSFSSYEQYF
NA	TRBV10-1	TRBJ1-4	once	TGCGCCAGCACTCCAACTAGTCCTAATGAAAAACTGTTTTTT	CASTPTSPNEKLFF
NA	TRBV7-9	TRBJ2-5	NA	TGTGCCAGCAGTGACCCGGGAGTGTTAGAGACCCAGTACTTC	CASSDPGVLETQYF
NA	TRBV29-1	TRBJ1-1	NA	TGCAGCGTTGAATCTAATATGAACACTGAAGCTTTCTTT	CSVESNMNTEAFF
TRBD2	TRBV5-1	TRBJ2-1	NA	TGCGCCAGCAGCCCGACTAGCGGGGTCTATGAGCAGTTCTTC	CASSPTSGVYEQFF
TRBD1	TRBV10-2	TRBJ2-7	NA	TGCGCCAGCAAAAGCCGGGACAGGGAGGTCTACGAGCAGTACTTC	CASKSRDREVYEQYF
NA	TRBV24-1	TRBJ2-2	NA	TGTGCCACCAGTGATTCTAGGACTATCACCGGGGAGCTGTTTTTT	CATSDSRTITGELFF
TRBD2	TRBV3-1/TRBV3-2	TRBJ2-1	NA	TGTGCCAGCAGCCAAGGGTTAGCGGGGAGTTACAATGAGCAGTTCTTC	CASSQGLAGSYNEQFF
TRBD1	TRBV10-2	TRBJ1-2	NA	TGCGCCAGCGGGGAGAGCCAGGGGGCGAGTAACTATGGCTACACCTTC	CASGESQGASNYGYTF
TRBD1	TRBV6-1	TRBJ1-2	NA	TGTGCCAGCAGTGAGGGACAGGTTTATGGCTACACCTTC	CASSEGQVYGYTF
NA	TRBV27	TRBJ2-6	NA	TGTGCCAGCCTCCAGAGGGCCGGCTCTGGGGCCAACGTCCTGACTTTC	CASLQRAGSGANVLTF
TRBD1	TRBV18	TRBJ2-5	few	TGTGCCAGCTCACCTGGGACAGGACAACAAGAGACCCAGTACTTC	CASSPGTGQQETQYF
NA	TRBV24-1	TRBJ2-7	once	TGTGCCACCAGTGATCCGGACAGCTCGAGGGAGCAGTACTTC	CATSDPDSSREQYF
TRBD1	TRBV5-4	TRBJ2-5	NA	TGTGCCAGCAGCGCACAGGGGGCCTTAGAGACCCAGTACTTC	CASSAQGALETQYF
TRBD2	TRBV5-1	TRBJ2-3	NA	TGCGCCAGCAGCTTGAGACTAGCGGGAGGCACAGATACGCAGTATTTT	CASSLRLAGGTDTQYF